Listed below are T cell receptor beta chains from one sample, sequenced in a study of cytomegalovirus exposure and HLA in healthy donors. The method was immunoSEQ multiplex PCR; TCRdb's version includes in-frame clones alone and lacks a portion of them. This sample carries 150,000 to 200,000 clones, roughly three quarters of them seen once, and the ten largest clones take 1% to 1.5%. Source material: PBMCs. The receptors were gathered from a woman in her 30s in good health and CMV-seronegative. Both conserved end residues are part of each CDR3. The D gene is left open where the match is weak. The listing skips clone size in some rows; elsewhere it reads once, few, many or a size class.

NA	TRBV5-5	TRBJ2-1	TRBD2	TGTGCCAGCAGCTTGGTGAGCGGGAGGTTGAATGAGCAGTTCTTC	CASSLVSGRLNEQFF
NA	TRBV5-1	TRBJ2-5	NA	TGCGCCAGCAGCTTTCAAGGCCGACAGGGAGGGACCCAGTACTTC	CASSFQGRQGGTQYF
NA	TRBV25-1	TRBJ2-1	NA	TGTGCCAGCAGTGACTCCCAGACCATTCGGGGGGCCGTTGAGCAGTTCTTC	CASSDSQTIRGAVEQFF
NA	TRBV2	TRBJ1-2	NA	TGTGCCAGCACCTTCTGGAGGGGTAGGGGTATCTATGGCTACACCTTC	CASTFWRGRGIYGYTF
NA	TRBV18	TRBJ2-3	NA	TGTGCCAGCTCACTAGCGAACACAGATACGCAGTATTTT	CASSLANTDTQYF
NA	TRBV12-5	TRBJ1-1	TRBD1	TGTGCTAGTGGTTCGACAGGGGAAGCTTTCTTT	CASGSTGEAFF
NA	TRBV5-1	TRBJ2-7	NA	TGCGCCAGCAGCCACTCACCCTACGAGCAGTACTTC	CASSHSPYEQYF
NA	TRBV15	TRBJ2-3	TRBD2	TGTGCCACCAGCAGGTTAGCGGGGGCAGGGGATACGCAGTATTTT	CATSRLAGAGDTQYF
NA	TRBV19	TRBJ2-5	TRBD1	TGTGCCAGTAGGCCCAGGGGGCGACGAGAGACCCAGTACTTC	CASRPRGRRETQYF
NA	TRBV27	TRBJ1-1	NA	TGTGCCAGCAGATCTTACGGGGTCGTAGAAGCTTTCTTT	CASRSYGVVEAFF
NA	TRBV7-3	TRBJ1-1	TRBD1	TGTGCCAGCAGCTTAACGCAGGGGGCGAGGACTGAAGCTTTCTTT	CASSLTQGARTEAFF
NA	TRBV2	TRBJ2-7	TRBD2	TGTGCCAGCAGTGATCGAGCGGGAGGAGGCTACGAGCAGTACTTC	CASSDRAGGGYEQYF
NA	TRBV6-6	TRBJ1-1	NA	TGTGCCAGCAGTTATACGGGGGATACCACTGAAGCTTTCTTT	CASSYTGDTTEAFF
NA	TRBV7-9	TRBJ2-5	TRBD1	TGTGCCAGCAGCCGCGATAGGACAGGACCCCAAGAGACCCAGTACTTC	CASSRDRTGPQETQYF
once	TRBV5-1	TRBJ1-2	NA	TGCGCCAGCAGCTTGGGCCGGACAACGAAAGGTGGTGGCTACACCTTC	CASSLGRTTKGGGYTF
NA	TRBV6-5	TRBJ1-2	TRBD1	TGTGCCAGCAGTTACTCGACAGGGTATTACCGGGATGGCTACACCTTC	CASSYSTGYYRDGYTF
NA	TRBV5-1	TRBJ1-6	NA	TGCGCCAGCAGCCTGGGGCGGAGCAATTCACCCCTCCACTTT	CASSLGRSNSPLHF
NA	TRBV9	TRBJ2-5	NA	TGTGCCAGCAGCGTAGGTTCCTTGGGGAGAGAGACCCAGTACTTC	CASSVGSLGRETQYF